Each of the 15 T cell receptor beta chains below was sequenced from the same sample in a study of shared clonotypes between healthy human individuals. Naive CD8 cells were CD45RO-negative, positively selected for CCR7, excluding terminally differentiated effector memory CD45RA+ cells. Sequenced by immunoSEQ multiplex PCR; TCRdb stores in-frame clones only, minus some. The sample lists roughly 2.1 million clones; 90% to 95% were seen once. The sequenced material came from naive CD8+ T cells from PBMCs. Source of these receptors: a man aged 18 to 30 in good health. Some clones in this sample may be carry-over from other donors' samples.

As concerns this clone: Other DNA sequences of this sample code for an identical CDR3. The chain is built from TRBV30 and TRBJ2-7; D is ambiguous. V lost 2 bases to trimming and J lost 4 bases, with 6 bases between them. Germline assignment: CDR1 GTSNPN and CDR2 SVGIG (reference sequence). The CDR3 runs to 11 residues. CDR3 DNA sequence: TGTGCCTGGAGTCTGGGTTACGAGCAGTACTTC. Translating gives CAWSLGYEQYF.

This chain connects TRBV15 to TRBJ2-7, with D possibly matching TRBD2 (5 bases). With 5 bases removed from V and 0 bases from J, the gap between germline ends came to 17 bases. The CDR3 extends over 16 amino acids. The germline V gene has CDR1 LNHNV and CDR2 YYDKDF (reference sequence). The chain's CDR3 is CATSSILGWSSYEQYF. For the CDR3, the DNA is TGTGCCACCAGCTCGATACTAGGGTGGAGCTCCTACGAGCAGTACTTC.

The chain uses TRBV29-1 and TRBJ1-2, with 11 bases lining up with TRBD1. Trimming took 7 bases from V and 3 from J; bases not matched to a gene: 7. Per germline, CDR1 SQVTM and CDR2 ANQGSEA. This CDR3 spans 14 amino acids. The CDR3 nucleotides read TGCAGCGGGACAGGGGGCAACTGGGACTATGGCTACACCTTC. Its translation: CSGTGGNWDYGYTF.

This sequence joins TRBV9 and TRBJ2-3; 9 bases agree with TRBD2. CDR3 size: 16 residues. Losses at the gene ends were 0 bases for V and 7 bases for J; bases not matched to a gene: 9. Germline loops: CDR1 SGDLS, CDR2 YYNGEE. The CDR3 sequence: CASSVGSSGKWYTQYF. The DNA of the CDR3 is TGTGCCAGCAGCGTAGGATCTAGCGGGAAGTGGTATACGCAGTATTTT.

The chain is built from TRBV29-1 and TRBJ2-2; the D is unclear. Germline CDR1 and CDR2: SQVTM and ANQGSEA. V was shortened by 6 bases and J by 1 base, with 9 bases between the two germline ends. The CDR3 extends over 13 amino acids. The CDR3 nucleotides read TGCAGCGTATCTGGGGAGAACACCGGGGAGCTGTTTTTT. It specifies CSVSGENTGELFF.

This chain uses TRBV5-1 with TRBJ1-1; TRBD1 aligns across 10 bases. The germline gives CDR1 SGHRS, CDR2 YFSETQ. The ends lost 5 bases at V and 6 bases at J; junction bases unmatched: 4. The CDR3 covers 13 residues. DNA for the CDR3: TGCGCCAGCAGGCGGACAGGGGGTGCTGAAGCTTTCTTT. It specifies CASRRTGGAEAFF.

The chain has TRBV19 and TRBJ2-1; 16 nucleotides match TRBD2. Germline V gene sequence: CDR1 LNHDA, CDR2 SQIVND (reference sequence). This CDR3 comprises 22 residues. V shed 1 base and J 0 bases; nucleotides not matched to a gene: 12. CDR3 sequence reads: CASSIGGGLAGGFSSSYNEQFF. The CDR3 DNA follows: TGTGCCAGTAGTATAGGAGGGGGACTAGCGGGAGGGTTCTCGAGCTCCTACAATGAGCAGTTCTTC. The entire variable domain, with the rest obtained from reference TRBV19 and TRBJ2-1, is as follows: DGGITQSPKYLFRKEGQNVTLSCEQNLNHDAMYWYRQDPGQGLRLIYYSQIVNDFQKGDIAEGYSVSREKKESFPLTVTSAQKNPTAFYLCASSIGGGLAGGFSSSYNEQFFGPGTRLTVL.

The chain carries TRBV19 and TRBJ2-7; 8 nucleotides match TRBD2. Unmatched junction bases numbered 8, after V lost 6 bases and J lost 4 bases. Looked up from germline, CDR1 is LNHDA and CDR2 is SQIVND (reference sequence). The CDR3 extends over 14 amino acids. The CDR3 reads CASSVAGFNYEQYF. CDR3 in DNA: TGTGCCAGTAGCGTAGCGGGATTTAATTACGAGCAGTACTTC. The full variable domain, rest sourced from reference TRBV19 and TRBJ2-7, is DGGITQSPKYLFRKEGQNVTLSCEQNLNHDAMYWYRQDPGQGLRLIYYSQIVNDFQKGDIAEGYSVSREKKESFPLTVTSAQKNPTAFYLCASSVAGFNYEQYFGPGTRLTVT.

The chain links TRBV5-3 to TRBJ2-7; 12 positions agree with TRBD2. TRBV5-3 is an open reading frame whose function is uncertain. The CDR3 length is 14 residues. V was pared by 8 bases and J by 4 bases, with 7 bases of the junction left unmatched. CDR3 region: CASPTSGSLYEQYF. The DNA for the CDR3 is TGTGCCAGCCCGACTAGCGGGAGTCTTTACGAGCAGTACTTC.

The rearrangement joins TRBV9 to TRBJ1-1, with D hard to call. This CDR3 is built from 15 residues. The ends were cut back, 1 base at V and 2 bases at J, with 12 bases in the middle. Germline V gene data show CDR1 as SGDLS and CDR2 as YYNGEE. CDR3 protein: CASSVTGEPNTEAFF. CDR3 bases: TGTGCCAGCAGCGTAACCGGAGAACCCAACACTGAAGCTTTCTTT.

The gene calls are TRBV5-8 and TRBJ1-1, with a possible D match to TRBD1 (5 bases). This CDR3 contains 13 residues. The germline CDR1 and CDR2 sequences are SGHTS and YDEGEE. The V end was cut by 4 bases, the J end by 7 bases, with 14 bases between. CDR3 coding DNA: TGTGCCAGCAGCCCCAATCCGGGACTTGAAGCTTTCTTT. Translation gives CASSPNPGLEAFF. Using reference TRBV5-8 and TRBJ1-1 for the parts outside the CDR3, the full variable domain is EAGVTQSPTHLIKTRGQQATLRCSPISGHTSVYWYQQALGLGLQFLLWYDEGEERNRGNFPPRFSGRQFPNYSSELNVNALELEDSALYLCASSPNPGLEAFFGQGTRLTVV.

The chain carries TRBV27 and TRBJ1-2, with D unclear. The CDR3 contains 13 residues. CDR1 MNHEY and CDR2 SMNVEV come from the germline V gene (reference sequence). V lost 4 bases and J lost 0, with 6 bases in between. The CDR3 reads CASSWGANYGYTF. Here the CDR3 DNA reads TGTGCCAGCAGTTGGGGTGCTAACTATGGCTACACCTTC.

The chain has TRBV29-1 and TRBJ2-2; D remains unclear. Between the trimmed V and J ends, which lost 5 bases and 2 bases, there was a span of 15 bases. The V gene's germline CDR1 is SQVTM and CDR2 ANQGSEA. This CDR3 region has 15 residues. In DNA, the CDR3 is TGCAGCGTTCTCCGACGCACGGACAACACCGGGGAGCTGTTTTTT. Translated, it gives CSVLRRTDNTGELFF.

The chain links TRBV14 to TRBJ2-5; the D call may be TRBD1 or TRBD2 (5 bases each). This CDR3 is built from 13 residues. V gave up 4 bases and J gave up 2 bases, with 8 bases separating them. Germline V lookup: CDR1 SGHDN, CDR2 FVKESK. CDR3 amino acids: CASSPWGQETQYF. Here the CDR3 DNA reads TGTGCCAGCAGCCCCTGGGGGCAAGAGACCCAGTACTTC.

This clone has just one count. The chain combines TRBV4-3 with TRBJ2-7, with D possibly being TRBD2 (7 bases). Germline lookup yields CDR1 LGHNA and CDR2 YSLEER. The V and J ends lost 0 bases and 3 bases respectively, with 21 bases between them. The CDR3 has 18 amino acids. The CDR3 spells CASSQDGGAGVGLYEQYF. The CDR3 DNA follows: TGCGCCAGCAGCCAAGATGGGGGGGCGGGAGTAGGACTCTACGAGCAGTACTTC.